This T cell receptor beta chain originates from a study of T cell responses to AZD1222 COVID-19 vaccine. Study background: The study pooled second doses at about 4 or about 12 weeks.

Details on this clone: What it binds is unknown.

The data were produced by immunoSEQ multiplex PCR, yet TCRdb's version contains in-frame clones alone and is incomplete. The sample lists tens of thousands of clones, 87% occurring once. Study-level results: White British donors predominated, females outnumbered males, and clonal diversity was possibly underestimated. Reportedly, nearly half of unique spike TCRs recognized epitopes outside B.1.351/B.1.1.7 mutations. Increases in Spike-specific TCR breadth and depth were seen after two AZD1222 doses.

Specimen: peripheral blood, collected on day 0 of AZD1222 vaccination. This clonotype was sampled from an adult in good health.

This CDR3 reads CASLRTIQTGELFF. The DNA of the CDR3 is TGTGCCAGCCTCAGGACGATCCAGACCGGGGAGCTGTTTTTT. The V gene is TRBV5-8, the J gene TRBJ2-2; D call uncertain. CDR3 length: 14 amino acids. V gave up 7 bases and J gave up 5 bases, with 15 bases separating them. Germline V gene sequence: CDR1 SGHTS, CDR2 YDEGEE.